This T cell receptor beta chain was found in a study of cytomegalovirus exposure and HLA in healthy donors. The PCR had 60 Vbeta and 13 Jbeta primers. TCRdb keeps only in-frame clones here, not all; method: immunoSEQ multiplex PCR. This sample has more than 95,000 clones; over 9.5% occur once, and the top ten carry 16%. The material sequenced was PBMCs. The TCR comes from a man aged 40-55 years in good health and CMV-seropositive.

CDR3 sequence reads: CASSEVGGTGWETQYF. The CDR3 DNA reads TGTGCCAGCAGTGAAGTTGGGGGGACAGGTTGGGAGACCCAGTACTTC. The chain is built from TRBV6-1 and TRBJ2-5; 8 bases line up with TRBD1. This CDR3 comprises 16 residues. V lost 1 base, J lost 5 bases, and 9 bases stayed unmatched. Germline V gene sequence: CDR1 MNHNS, CDR2 SASEGT.